These 24 T cell receptor beta chains were all obtained from the same sample, sequenced in a study of T cell responses to AZD1222 COVID-19 vaccine. Profiled with immunoSEQ multiplex PCR; TCRdb holds only in-frame clones, not every one. The data hold 140,000 to 150,000 clones, with over 90% observed a single time. Sequencing used peripheral blood, obtained on day 0 of AZD1222 vaccination. The receptors were sampled from an adult in good health.

The chain carries TRBV5-1 and TRBJ2-3; 12 nucleotides match TRBD2. Germline-derived CDR1 and CDR2 are SGHRS and YFSETQ. V was pared by 4 bases and J by 6 bases, with 6 bases of the junction left unmatched. CDR3 length equals 15 residues. DNA for the CDR3: TGCGCCAGCAGCAGACTAGCGGGAGTGGCTGATACGCAGTATTTT. Translation gives CASSRLAGVADTQYF.

This clone has only one observation. The chain recombines TRBV3-1 (or the pseudogene TRBV3-2) with TRBJ2-2; D is undetermined. In germline, CDR1 is LGHDT, CDR2 YNNKEL (reference sequence). This CDR3 spans 13 amino acids. Trimming shortened V by 5 bases and J by 6 bases, and 10 bases separated the two germline ends. The CDR3 nucleotides read TGTGCCAGCAGCATCAGAGAGCCCGGGGAGCTGTTTTTT. It translates to CASSIREPGELFF.

V gene TRBV11-2 combines with J gene TRBJ1-6; D unresolved. V was cut by 1 base and J by 8 bases, with 12 bases left in between. Germline CDR1 and CDR2: SGHAT and FQNNGV. The CDR3 runs to 15 residues. This CDR3 reads CASSLGASYYSPLHF. DNA for the CDR3: TGTGCCAGCAGCTTAGGAGCTTCGTACTATTCACCCCTCCACTTT.

The V gene is TRBV19, the J gene TRBJ1-1; D is possibly TRBD1 (5 bases). Germline V gene sequence: CDR1 LNHDA, CDR2 SQIVND (reference sequence). V lost 5 bases, J lost 6 bases, and 13 bases lay in between. This CDR3 is 13 amino acids long. The chain's CDR3 is CASSSDRRSEAFF. The CDR3 bases are TGTGCCAGTAGTTCAGACAGACGCTCTGAAGCTTTCTTT.

This clone was observed a single time. The chain uses TRBV19 and TRBJ1-4; D may be TRBD1 (6 bases). The CDR3 is 14 residues long. Trimming pared 6 bases from V and 5 bases from J, leaving 13 bases between. Germline V gene lookup returns CDR1 LNHDA and CDR2 SQIVND (reference sequence). CDR3 sequence (DNA): TGTGCCAGTAGGTCCAGGGGACGGAATGAAAAACTGTTTTTT. Protein sequence: CASRSRGRNEKLFF.

The CDR3 region has the DNA TGCAGTGCTACTAGTTTGAAGGGAGCTTTCTTT. Protein: CSATSLKGAFF. The gene calls are TRBV20-1 and TRBJ1-1; D not resolved. The CDR3 runs to 11 residues. CDR1 and CDR2 from the germline V gene are DFQATT and SNEGSKA (reference sequence). The V gene lost 4 bases and the J gene lost 10 bases, with 13 bases spanning the gap.

This clone was observed a handful of times. The chain links TRBV7-7 to TRBJ2-5; a weak D match, TRBD1 (5 bases). CDR1 and CDR2 from the germline V gene are SSHAT and FNYEAQ (reference sequence). V gave up 3 bases and J gave up 5 bases, with 13 bases separating them. The CDR3 spans 14 residues. Here the CDR3 reads CASSLMAGSETQYF. The CDR3 coding sequence is TGTGCCAGCAGCTTGATGGCAGGGTCGGAGACCCAGTACTTC.

The V call is TRBV4-1, the J call TRBJ2-5; 8 nucleotides line up with TRBD2. CDR3 length equals 15 residues. Per germline, CDR1 MGHRA and CDR2 YSYEKL. J was trimmed by 4 bases and V by 6 bases; bases with no gene match: 10. CDR3 residues: CASSPGLAGGETQYF. As DNA, the CDR3 is TGCGCCAGCAGTCCGGGGCTAGCGGGTGGAGAGACCCAGTACTTC.

The genes are TRBV3-1 (or the pseudogene TRBV3-2) and TRBJ1-5; no clear D. Looked up from germline, CDR1 is LGHDT and CDR2 is YNNKEL (reference sequence). The CDR3 spans 15 residues. Trimming took 0 bases from V and 1 from J, leaving 7 bases between them. CDR3 amino acids: CASSQEIGSNQPQHF. CDR3 in DNA: TGTGCCAGCAGCCAAGAAATTGGAAGCAATCAGCCCCAGCATTTT.

J is TRBJ1-5 and V is TRBV3-1 (or the pseudogene TRBV3-2), with a weak D call TRBD1 (5 bases). CDR3 length equals 15 residues. Per germline, CDR1 LGHDT and CDR2 YNNKEL (reference sequence). The V end was cut by 1 base, the J end by 5 bases, with 12 bases between. The CDR3 nucleotides read TGTGCCAGCAGCCAAGGGGGGGTCGGACATCAGCCCCAGCATTTT. It yields the protein CASSQGGVGHQPQHF.

The chain links TRBV7-2 to TRBJ2-1, with unresolved D. CDR1 and CDR2 (germline): SGHTA, FQGNSA. V lost 1 base, J lost 3 bases, and 7 bases lay in between. This CDR3 contains 14 residues. DNA of the CDR3: TGTGCCAGCAGCTTAGGCCTAAACTACAATGAGCAGTTCTTC. Translation: CASSLGLNYNEQFF.

The chain uses TRBV6-6 and TRBJ1-3; TRBD1 might be the D (5 bases). The CDR3 is made up of 15 amino acids. The ends were cut back, 0 bases at V and 4 bases at J, with 10 bases in the middle. The germline V gene encodes CDR1 MNHNY and CDR2 SVGAGI (reference sequence). Written as DNA, the CDR3 is TGTGCCAGCAGTTACTCTGCCGGGGCCGGAAACACCATATATTTT. Its translation is CASSYSAGAGNTIYF.

This clone was seen just once. The chain has TRBV27 and TRBJ1-2; TRBD1 matches at 9 bases. This CDR3 region has 17 residues. J gave up 2 bases and V 1 base, and 8 bases lay outside the gene matches. CDR1 is MNHEY and CDR2 is SMNVEV in the germline V gene (reference sequence). The CDR3 here is CASSLYGTGTRNYGYTF. CDR3 DNA: TGTGCCAGCAGTTTATACGGGACAGGGACCCGCAACTATGGCTACACCTTC.

The V and J genes are TRBV20-1 and TRBJ1-5; D is perhaps TRBD1 (5 bases). CDR1 and CDR2 from the germline V gene are DFQATT and SNEGSKA (reference sequence). This CDR3 has 16 residues. V was pared by 3 bases and J by 4 bases, with 19 bases between. The DNA for the CDR3 is TGCAGTGCTAGTACTCTGGGGCCACTAGGAAATCAGCCCCAGCATTTT. It codes for CSASTLGPLGNQPQHF.

V usage is TRBV6-5 and J usage is TRBJ1-1; D gene unclear. CDR3 length: 11 residues. V was clipped by 6 bases and J by 10 bases, with 12 bases between them. Germline CDR1 and CDR2: MNHEY and SVGAGI. In nucleotides, the CDR3 is TGTGCCAGCAGCCAAGACCCGGGAGCTTTCTTT. Translated, it gives CASSQDPGAFF.

V usage is TRBV2 and J usage is TRBJ1-4; 8 nucleotides align to TRBD1. CDR1 is SNHLY, CDR2 FYNNEI, per germline. CDR3 length: 15 amino acids. V lost 0 bases to trimming and J lost 5 bases; unmatched junction nucleotides: 2. The CDR3 protein is CASSEAWTGNEKLFF. CDR3 nucleotide sequence: TGTGCCAGCAGTGAAGCATGGACAGGGAATGAAAAACTGTTTTTT.

The chain uses TRBV6-1 and TRBJ2-5, with 11 bases matching TRBD2. This CDR3 has 14 amino acids. Germline lookup yields CDR1 MNHNS and CDR2 SASEGT. The J segment lost 4 bases and the V segment lost 7 bases, leaving 5 bases of the junction unmatched. CDR3 loop: CASTLAGVGETQYF. The CDR3 DNA sequence: TGTGCCAGCACACTAGCGGGAGTCGGAGAGACCCAGTACTTC.

V is TRBV28 and J is TRBJ1-2; maybe TRBD1 (6 bases). Germline V CDR1 and CDR2: MDHEN, SYDVKM. This CDR3 has 13 residues. V was clipped by 6 bases and J by 5 bases, with 13 bases between them. CDR3 DNA: TGTGCCAGCAGCTGGGGGGCGCGTTATGGCTACACCTTC. Translating it yields CASSWGARYGYTF.

This rearrangement joins TRBV12-3 or TRBV12-4 to TRBJ2-7; D perhaps matches TRBD2 (6 bases). CDR3 length: 13 residues. V was shortened by 2 bases and J by 5 bases, with 10 bases between the two germline ends. CDR3 loop: CASSLSWRDEQYF. CDR3 nucleotides: TGTGCCAGCAGTTTATCCTGGAGGGACGAGCAGTACTTC.

The chain uses TRBV6-5 and TRBJ1-1; D is perhaps TRBD1 (6 bases). Trimming took 4 bases from V and 4 from J, leaving 13 bases between them. CDR3 length: 14 residues. The germline V gene has CDR1 MNHEY and CDR2 SVGAGI. The CDR3 DNA is TGTGCCAGCAGTTGGGTTGGGGGGCCCACTGAAGCTTTCTTT. Translated: CASSWVGGPTEAFF.

The chain employs TRBV5-1 and TRBJ2-5, with 7 bases matching TRBD1. The ends lost 4 bases at V and 2 bases at J; junction bases unmatched: 11. The CDR3 is 16 residues long. Germline V lookup: CDR1 SGHRS, CDR2 YFSETQ. The CDR3, as DNA: TGCGCCAGCAGCCCGACAGGGATTAAGGGGCAAGAGACCCAGTACTTC. Its translation: CASSPTGIKGQETQYF.

This clone appeared a single time. The J gene is TRBJ1-3, the V gene TRBV30; D gene unclear. Trimming took off 2 bases at V and 9 bases at J, with 11 bases between the two ends. The germline V gene encodes CDR1 GTSNPN and CDR2 SVGIG (reference sequence). The CDR3 contains 12 residues. CDR3 DNA: TGTGCCTGGAGTACGGGCGGCTTCACCATATATTTT. Encoded protein: CAWSTGGFTIYF.

This clone was counted between two and nine times. The rearrangement links TRBV19 to TRBJ1-2, with 11 bases identical to TRBD1. V lost 7 bases to trimming and J lost 7 bases; unmatched junction nucleotides: 8. Germline lookup yields CDR1 LNHDA and CDR2 SQIVND (reference sequence). This CDR3 contains 14 residues. Written as DNA, the CDR3 is TGTGCCAGTAATTGGGACAGGGGGTATGGTGGCTACACCTTC. This sequence encodes CASNWDRGYGGYTF.

In its sample, this clone was seen once. The rearrangement uses TRBV7-8 and TRBJ2-7; TRBD1 matches 8 bases. The germline V gene has CDR1 SGHVS and CDR2 FQNEAQ. The CDR3 length is 16 residues. V gave up 4 bases and J gave up 3 bases; unmatched junction bases: 11. CDR3 sequence (DNA): TGTGCCAGCAGCTCGAGGACAGGGCCATTTGGCTACGAGCAGTACTTC. Translating gives CASSSRTGPFGYEQYF.